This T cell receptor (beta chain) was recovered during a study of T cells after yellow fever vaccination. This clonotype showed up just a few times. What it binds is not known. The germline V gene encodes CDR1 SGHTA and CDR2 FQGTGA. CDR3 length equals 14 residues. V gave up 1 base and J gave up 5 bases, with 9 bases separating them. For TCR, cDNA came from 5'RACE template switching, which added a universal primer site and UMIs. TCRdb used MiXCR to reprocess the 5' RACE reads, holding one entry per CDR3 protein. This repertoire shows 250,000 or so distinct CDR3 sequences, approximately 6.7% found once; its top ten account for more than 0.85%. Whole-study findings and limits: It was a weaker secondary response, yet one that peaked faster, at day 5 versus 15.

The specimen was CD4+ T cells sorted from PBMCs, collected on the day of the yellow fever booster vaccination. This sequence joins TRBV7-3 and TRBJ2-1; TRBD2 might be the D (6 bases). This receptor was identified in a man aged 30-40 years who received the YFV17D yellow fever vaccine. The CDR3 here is CASSLMGTHNEQFF. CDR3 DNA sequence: TGTGCCAGCAGCTTAATGGGGACTCACAATGAGCAGTTCTTC.